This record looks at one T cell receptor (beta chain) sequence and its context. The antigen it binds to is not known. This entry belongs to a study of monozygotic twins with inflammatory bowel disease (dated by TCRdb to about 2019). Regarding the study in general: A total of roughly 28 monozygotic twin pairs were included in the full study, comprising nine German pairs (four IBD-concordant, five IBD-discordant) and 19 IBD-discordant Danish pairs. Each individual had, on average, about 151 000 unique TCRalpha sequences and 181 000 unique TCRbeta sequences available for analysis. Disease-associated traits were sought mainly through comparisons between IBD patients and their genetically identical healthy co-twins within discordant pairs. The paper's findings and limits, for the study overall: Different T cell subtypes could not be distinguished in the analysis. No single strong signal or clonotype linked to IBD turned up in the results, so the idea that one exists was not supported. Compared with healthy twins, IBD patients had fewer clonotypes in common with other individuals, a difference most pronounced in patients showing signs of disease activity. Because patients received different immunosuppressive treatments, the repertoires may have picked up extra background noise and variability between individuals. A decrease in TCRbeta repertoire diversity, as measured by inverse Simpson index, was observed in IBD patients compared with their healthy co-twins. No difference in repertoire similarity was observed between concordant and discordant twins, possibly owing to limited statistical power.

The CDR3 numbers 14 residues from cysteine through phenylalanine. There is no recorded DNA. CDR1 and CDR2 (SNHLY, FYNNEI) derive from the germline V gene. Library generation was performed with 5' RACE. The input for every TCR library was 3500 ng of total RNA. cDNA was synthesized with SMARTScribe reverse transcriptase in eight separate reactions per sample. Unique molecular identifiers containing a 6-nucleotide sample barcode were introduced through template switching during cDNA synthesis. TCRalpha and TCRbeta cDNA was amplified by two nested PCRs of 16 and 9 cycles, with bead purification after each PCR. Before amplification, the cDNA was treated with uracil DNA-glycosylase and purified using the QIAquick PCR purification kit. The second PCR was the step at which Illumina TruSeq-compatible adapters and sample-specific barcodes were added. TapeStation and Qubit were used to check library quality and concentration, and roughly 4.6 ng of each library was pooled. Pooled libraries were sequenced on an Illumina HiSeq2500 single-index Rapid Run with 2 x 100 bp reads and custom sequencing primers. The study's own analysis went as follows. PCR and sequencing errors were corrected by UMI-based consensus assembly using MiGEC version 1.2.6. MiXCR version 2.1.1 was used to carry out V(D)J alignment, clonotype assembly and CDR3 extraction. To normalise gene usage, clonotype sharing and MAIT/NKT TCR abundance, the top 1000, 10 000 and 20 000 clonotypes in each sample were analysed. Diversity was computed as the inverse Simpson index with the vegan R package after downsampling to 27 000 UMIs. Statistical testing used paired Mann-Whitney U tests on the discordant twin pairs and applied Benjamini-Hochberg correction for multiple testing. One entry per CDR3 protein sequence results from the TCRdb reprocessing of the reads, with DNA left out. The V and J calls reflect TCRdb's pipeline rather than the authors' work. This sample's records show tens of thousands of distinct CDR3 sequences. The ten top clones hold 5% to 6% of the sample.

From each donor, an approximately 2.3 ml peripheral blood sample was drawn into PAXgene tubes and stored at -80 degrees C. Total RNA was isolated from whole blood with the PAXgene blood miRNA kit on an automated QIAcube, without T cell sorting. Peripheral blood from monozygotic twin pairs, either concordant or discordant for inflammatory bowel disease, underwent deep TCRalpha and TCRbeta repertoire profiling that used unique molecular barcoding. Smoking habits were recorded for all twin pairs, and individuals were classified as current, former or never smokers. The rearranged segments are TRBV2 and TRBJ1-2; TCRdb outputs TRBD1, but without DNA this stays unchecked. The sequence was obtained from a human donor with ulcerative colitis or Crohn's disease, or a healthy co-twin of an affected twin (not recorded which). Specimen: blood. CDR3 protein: CASRGRDRGRGYTF.